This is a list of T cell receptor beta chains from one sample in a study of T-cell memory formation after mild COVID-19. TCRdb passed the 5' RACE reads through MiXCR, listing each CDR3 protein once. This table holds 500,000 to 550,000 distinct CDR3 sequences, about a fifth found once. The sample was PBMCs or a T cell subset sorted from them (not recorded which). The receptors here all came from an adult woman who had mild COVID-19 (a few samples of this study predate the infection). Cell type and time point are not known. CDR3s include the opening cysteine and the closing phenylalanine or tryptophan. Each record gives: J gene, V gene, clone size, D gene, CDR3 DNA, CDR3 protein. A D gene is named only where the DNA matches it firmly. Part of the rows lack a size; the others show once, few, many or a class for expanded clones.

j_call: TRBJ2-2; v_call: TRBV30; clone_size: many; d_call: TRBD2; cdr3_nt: TGTGCCTGGAGTGTAGCGGGATCCGGGGAGCTGTTTTTT; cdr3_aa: CAWSVAGSGELFF
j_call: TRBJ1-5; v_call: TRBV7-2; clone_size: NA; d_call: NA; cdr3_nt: TGTGCCAGCAGCCCTCGGGACGGCAATCAGCCCCAGCATTTT; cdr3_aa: CASSPRDGNQPQHF
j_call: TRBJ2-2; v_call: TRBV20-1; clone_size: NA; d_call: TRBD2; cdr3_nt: TGCAGTGCTAGGGGACTAGCGGGGGACCCCACCGGGGAGCTGTTTTTT; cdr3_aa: CSARGLAGDPTGELFF
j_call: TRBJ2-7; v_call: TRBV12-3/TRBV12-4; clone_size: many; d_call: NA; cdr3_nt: TGTGCCAGCAGCCTCACAGGAGGTTATTACGAGCAGTACTTC; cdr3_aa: CASSLTGGYYEQYF
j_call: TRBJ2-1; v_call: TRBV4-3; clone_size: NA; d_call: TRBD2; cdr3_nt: TGCGCCAGCAGCCAAGATGGGGTCGGGGGGACTGAGCAGTTCTTC; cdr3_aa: CASSQDGVGGTEQFF
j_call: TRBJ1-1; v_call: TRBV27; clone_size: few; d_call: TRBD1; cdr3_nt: TGTGCCAGCAGTTTAACAGGGGGCGCGGAAGCTTTCTTT; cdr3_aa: CASSLTGGAEAFF
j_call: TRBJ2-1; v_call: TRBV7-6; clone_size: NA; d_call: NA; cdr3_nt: TGTGCCAGCAGCTTAGCTAGGGAGGAGCAGTTCTTC; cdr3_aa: CASSLAREEQFF
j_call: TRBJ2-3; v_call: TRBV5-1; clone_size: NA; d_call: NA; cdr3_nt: TGCGCCAGCAGCTTGTTTAGCAGGGAGCGGACAGATACGCAGTATTTT; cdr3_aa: CASSLFSRERTDTQYF
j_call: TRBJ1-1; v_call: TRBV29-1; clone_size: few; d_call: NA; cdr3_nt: TGCAGCGTTGATGCCGGGGTTGCCACTGAAGCTTTCTTT; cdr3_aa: CSVDAGVATEAFF
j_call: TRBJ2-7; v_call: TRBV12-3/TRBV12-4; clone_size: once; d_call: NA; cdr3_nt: TGTGCCAGCAGTTTACCCCCGGGGCAGGGCGAGCAGTACTTC; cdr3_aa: CASSLPPGQGEQYF
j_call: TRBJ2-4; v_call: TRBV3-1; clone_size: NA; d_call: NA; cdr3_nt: TGTGCCAGCAGCCAAGAGGCGCCGGGATCGAAAAACATTCAGTACTTC; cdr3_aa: CASSQEAPGSKNIQYF
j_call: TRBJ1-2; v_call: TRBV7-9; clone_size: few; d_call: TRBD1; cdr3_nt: TGTGCCAGCAGCTTGGGGACAGGCCCTTTGGGCTTC; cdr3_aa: CASSLGTGPLGF
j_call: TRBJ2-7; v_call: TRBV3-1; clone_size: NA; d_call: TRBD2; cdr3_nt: TGTGCCAGCAGCCAATTCCCGGGACTAGCGGGACACGAGCAGTACTTC; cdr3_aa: CASSQFPGLAGHEQYF
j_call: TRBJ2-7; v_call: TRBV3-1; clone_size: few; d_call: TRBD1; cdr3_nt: TGTGCCAGCAGCAATGACAGGGGCGGCTACGAGCAGTACTTC; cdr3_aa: CASSNDRGGYEQYF
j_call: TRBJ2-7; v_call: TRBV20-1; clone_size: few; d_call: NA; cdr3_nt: TGCAGTGCTAGAGAATCACACGTCTACGAGCAGTACTTC; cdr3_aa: CSARESHVYEQYF
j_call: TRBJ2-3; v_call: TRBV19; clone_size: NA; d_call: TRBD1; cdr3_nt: TGTGCCAGTAGTACCTGGACAGGGGGTGAAGATACGCAGTATTTT; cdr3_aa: CASSTWTGGEDTQYF
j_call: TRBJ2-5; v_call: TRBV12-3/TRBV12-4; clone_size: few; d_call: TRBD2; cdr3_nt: TGTGCCAGCAGCCCGGGGGGGGGGACCGAAGAGACCCAGTACTTC; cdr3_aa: CASSPGGGTEETQYF
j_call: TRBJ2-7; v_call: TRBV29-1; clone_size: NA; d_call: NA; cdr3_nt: TGCAGCGTTGGTTCTCCAGGGTGGACCTACGAGCAGTACTTC; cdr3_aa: CSVGSPGWTYEQYF
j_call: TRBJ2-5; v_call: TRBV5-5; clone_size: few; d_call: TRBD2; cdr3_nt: TGTGCCAGCAGCTTCAGCGGACTAGCGGAGGGAAGAGAGACCCAGTACTTC; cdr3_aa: CASSFSGLAEGRETQYF
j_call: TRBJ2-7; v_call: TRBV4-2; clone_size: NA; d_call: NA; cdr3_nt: TGTGCCAGCAGCCAAGATTGGGCGGGAACTGCCTACGAGCAGTACTTC; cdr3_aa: CASSQDWAGTAYEQYF
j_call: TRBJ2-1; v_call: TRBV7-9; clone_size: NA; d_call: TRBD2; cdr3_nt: TGTGCCAGCAGCTTTGCCGGACTAGCGGGAGCGGGTGAGCAGTTCTTC; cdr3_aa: CASSFAGLAGAGEQFF
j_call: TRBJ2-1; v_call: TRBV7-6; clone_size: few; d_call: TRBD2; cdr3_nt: TGTGCCAGCAGCCGACCCCCTAGCGGGGGGTTTCACAATGAGCAGTTCTTC; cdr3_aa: CASSRPPSGGFHNEQFF
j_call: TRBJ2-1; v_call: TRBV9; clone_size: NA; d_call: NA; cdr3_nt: TGTGCCAGCAGCGTAGGGTTAAGTATAAGGAATGAGCAGTTCTTC; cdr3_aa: CASSVGLSIRNEQFF
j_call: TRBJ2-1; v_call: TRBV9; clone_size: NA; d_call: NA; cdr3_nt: TGTGCCAGCAGTCGAGCCAGGGCCTACAATGAGCAGTTCTTC; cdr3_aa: CASSRARAYNEQFF
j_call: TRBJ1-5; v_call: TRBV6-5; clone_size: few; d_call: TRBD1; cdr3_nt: TGTGCCAGCAGTTCGACAGGGTATCAGCCCCAGCATTTT; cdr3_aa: CASSSTGYQPQHF
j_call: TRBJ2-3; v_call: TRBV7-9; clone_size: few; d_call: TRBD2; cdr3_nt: TGTGCCAGCAGACGGAGCGGGAGTATAAGCACAGATACGCAGTATTTT; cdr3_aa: CASRRSGSISTDTQYF
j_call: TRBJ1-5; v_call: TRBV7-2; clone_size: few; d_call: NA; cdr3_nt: TGTGCCAGCAGCTTACCTCTAACCCCCCAGCATTTT; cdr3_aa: CASSLPLTPQHF
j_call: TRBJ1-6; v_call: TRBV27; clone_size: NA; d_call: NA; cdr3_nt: TGTGCCAGCAGAAGGACAGTAAATTCACCCCTCCACTTT; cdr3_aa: CASRRTVNSPLHF